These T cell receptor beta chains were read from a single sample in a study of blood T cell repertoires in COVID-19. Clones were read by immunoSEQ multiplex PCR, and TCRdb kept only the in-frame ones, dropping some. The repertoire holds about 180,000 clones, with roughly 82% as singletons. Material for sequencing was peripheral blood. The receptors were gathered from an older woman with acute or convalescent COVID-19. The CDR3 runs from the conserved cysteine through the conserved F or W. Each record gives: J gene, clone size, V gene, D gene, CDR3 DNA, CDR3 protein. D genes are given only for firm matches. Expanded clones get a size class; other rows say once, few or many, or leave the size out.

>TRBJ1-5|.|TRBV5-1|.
TGCGCCAGCAGACTCCCTGAGGGCTCAAGCAATCAGCCCCAGCATTTT
CASRLPEGSSNQPQHF
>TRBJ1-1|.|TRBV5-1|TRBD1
TGCGCCAGCAGCTTGATGCGACAGGGGACTGAAGCTTTCTTT
CASSLMRQGTEAFF
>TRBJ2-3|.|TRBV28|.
TGTGCCAGCAGTTTGTATAGATACACAGATACGCAGTATTTT
CASSLYRYTDTQYF
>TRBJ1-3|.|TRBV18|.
TGTGCCAGCTCACCTTCCGGGACAACTGGAAACACCATATATTTT
CASSPSGTTGNTIYF
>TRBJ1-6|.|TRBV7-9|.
TGTGCCAGCAGCTTATACTCTAGCTCCTATAATTCACCCCTCCACTTT
CASSLYSSSYNSPLHF
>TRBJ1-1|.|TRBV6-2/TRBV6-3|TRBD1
TGTGCCAGCAGTTACTCGAGTGTCGACAGGGGCTGGAGAATGAACACTGAAGCTTTCTTT
CASSYSSVDRGWRMNTEAFF
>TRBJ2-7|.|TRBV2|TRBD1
TGTGCCAGCAGAGGGACAGGGAACTCCTACGAGCAGTACTTC
CASRGTGNSYEQYF
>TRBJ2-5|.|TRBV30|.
TGTGCCTGGAGTTCCAGGGGGAGCGGGCGGGAGACCCAGTACTTC
CAWSSRGSGRETQYF
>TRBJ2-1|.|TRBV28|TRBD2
TGTGCCAGCAGTTCTAGCGGGAGAATCAATGAGCAGTTCTTC
CASSSSGRINEQFF
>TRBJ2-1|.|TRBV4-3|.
TGCGCCAGCAGCCAAGTTGCCAGCTACAATGAGCAGTTCTTC
CASSQVASYNEQFF
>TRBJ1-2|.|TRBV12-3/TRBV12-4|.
TGTGCCAGCAGTATCAGGGATGGCTACACCTTC
CASSIRDGYTF
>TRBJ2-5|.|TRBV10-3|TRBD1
TGTGCCATCAGAGGACAGGGGGCGGAGACCCAGTACTTC
CAIRGQGAETQYF
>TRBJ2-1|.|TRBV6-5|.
TGTGCCACCTCTAGAGGCGTTGAGCAGTTCTTC
CATSRGVEQFF
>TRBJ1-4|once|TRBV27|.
TGTGCCAGCAGTTTCACAGGGTCGGGTGAAAAACTGTTTTTT
CASSFTGSGEKLFF
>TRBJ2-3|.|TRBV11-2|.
TGTGCCAGCGAAGGAGGCGGCCCCGCGCAGTATTTT
CASEGGGPAQYF
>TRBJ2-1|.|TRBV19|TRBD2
TGTGCCAGTAGTAAGCGGGAGCCCAATGAGCAGTTCTTC
CASSKREPNEQFF
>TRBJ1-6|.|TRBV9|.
TGTGCCAGCAGCTCAAGCGGAGGTTCTCCACCCCTCCACTTT
CASSSSGGSPPLHF
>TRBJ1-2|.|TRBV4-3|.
TGCGCCAGCAGCCAAGATTATGGGAGGGGCTATGGCTACACCTTC
CASSQDYGRGYGYTF
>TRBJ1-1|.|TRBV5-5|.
TGTGCCAGCAGCCCGATTTTGGGGCTGAACACTGAAGCTTTCTTT
CASSPILGLNTEAFF
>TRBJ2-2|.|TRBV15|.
TGTGCCATCGATCGGGGTAGTGGGACCGGGGAGCTGTTTTTT
CAIDRGSGTGELFF
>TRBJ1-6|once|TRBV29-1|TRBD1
TGCAGCGTTGGTGACAGGGGTGATTCACCCCTCCACTTT
CSVGDRGDSPLHF
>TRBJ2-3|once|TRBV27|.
TGTGCCAGCAGTTTACAGTTACCCGGCACAGATACGCAGTATTTT
CASSLQLPGTDTQYF
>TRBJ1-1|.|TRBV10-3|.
TGTGCCATCAGTGCAAACAGCTTGAACACTGAAGCTTTCTTT
CAISANSLNTEAFF
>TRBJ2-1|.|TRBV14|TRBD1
TGTGCCAGCAACCAAGGACAGGGGCGCTACAATGAGCAGTTCTTC
CASNQGQGRYNEQFF
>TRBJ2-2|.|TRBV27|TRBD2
TGTGCCAGCAGTTTAGAGGGGACTAGCGGGGGTTACACCGGGGAGCTGTTTTTT
CASSLEGTSGGYTGELFF
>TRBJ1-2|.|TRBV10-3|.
TGTGCCATCAGCTTACAGGGAGGGCCCTATGGCTACACCTTC
CAISLQGGPYGYTF
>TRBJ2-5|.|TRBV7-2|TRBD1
TGTGCCAGCAGCTTAGCCAGGGGGCAAGAGACCCAGTACTTC
CASSLARGQETQYF
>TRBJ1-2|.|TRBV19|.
TGTGCCAGTAGCCCAGGGGATTATGGCTACACCTTC
CASSPGDYGYTF
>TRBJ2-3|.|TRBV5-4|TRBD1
TGTGCCAGCAGCCCCGGACAGGGGGTGTGGGCAGATACGCAGTATTTT
CASSPGQGVWADTQYF
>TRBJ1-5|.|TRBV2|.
TGTGCCAGCAGTTACGAGGGTCCGGAGAATCAGCCCCAGCATTTT
CASSYEGPENQPQHF
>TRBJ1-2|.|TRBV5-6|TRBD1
TGTGCCAGCAGCCCGGGACAGGGGAGAGTGGGCTACACCTTC
CASSPGQGRVGYTF
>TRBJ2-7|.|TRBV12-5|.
TGTGCTAGTGGTTTGGTAGCCCGAACCGGCTCCTACGAGCAGTACTTC
CASGLVARTGSYEQYF
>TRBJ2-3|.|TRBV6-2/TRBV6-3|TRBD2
TGTGCCAGCAGTTTCGCCCTAGCGGGAGCCCCCACAGATACGCAGTATTTT
CASSFALAGAPTDTQYF